The rows below give T cell receptor beta chains drawn from one sample of a study of blood T cell repertoires in COVID-19. Profiling relied on immunoSEQ multiplex PCR, and the TCRdb table lists in-frame clones only, not all of them. The table lists over 95,000 clones, approximately 90% of them singletons. The sample taken for sequencing was peripheral blood. The receptors stem from a human donor with acute or convalescent COVID-19. The donor label of this sample is uncertain. The CDR3 runs from the conserved cysteine through the conserved F or W. A D gene is named only where the DNA matches it firmly. Expanded clones are given a class, and other clones once, few, many or no size at all.

length: 12; V: TRBV7-5; J: TRBJ2-2; size: few; D: NA; DNA: TGTGTCAGAAGCTTAGAATCTGGGGAGCTGTTTTTT; CDR3: CVRSLESGELFF
length: 14; V: TRBV9; J: TRBJ1-2; size: once; D: NA; DNA: TGTGCCAGCAGCGGCCAAGGACAGAACTATGGCTACACCTTC; CDR3: CASSGQGQNYGYTF
length: 15; V: TRBV7-2; J: TRBJ2-1; size: NA; D: TRBD2; DNA: TGTGCCAGCAGCCCGGGGACTAGCCGTGTCAATGAGCAGTTCTTC; CDR3: CASSPGTSRVNEQFF
length: 14; V: TRBV11-2; J: TRBJ2-3; size: NA; D: NA; DNA: TGTGCCAGCAGCGACCCGGGGGGCACAGATACGCAGTATTTT; CDR3: CASSDPGGTDTQYF
length: 15; V: TRBV6-6; J: TRBJ2-6; size: NA; D: NA; DNA: TGTGCCAGCAGTTACGGGGGGACCGGGGCCAACGTCCTGACTTTC; CDR3: CASSYGGTGANVLTF
length: 14; V: TRBV7-9; J: TRBJ2-7; size: NA; D: NA; DNA: TGTGCCAGCAGCTTAGTAGCAGGGGACCACGAGCAGTACTTC; CDR3: CASSLVAGDHEQYF
length: 14; V: TRBV2; J: TRBJ1-3; size: NA; D: NA; DNA: TGTGCCAGCAGCGTAGGGGGATCTGGAAACACCATATATTTT; CDR3: CASSVGGSGNTIYF
length: 15; V: TRBV28; J: TRBJ2-3; size: NA; D: TRBD2; DNA: TGTGCCAGCGGGACTAGCGGGGAGGGGGCAGATACGCAGTATTTT; CDR3: CASGTSGEGADTQYF
length: 14; V: TRBV7-9; J: TRBJ2-2; size: NA; D: NA; DNA: TGTGCCAGCAGACCAGCCGGGTCCACCGGGGAGCTGTTTTTT; CDR3: CASRPAGSTGELFF
length: 14; V: TRBV9; J: TRBJ1-5; size: NA; D: TRBD1; DNA: TGTGCCAGCAGCACGGACAGGGGTAGTCAGCCCCAGCATTTT; CDR3: CASSTDRGSQPQHF
length: 14; V: TRBV15; J: TRBJ1-1; size: NA; D: NA; DNA: TGTGCCACCAGCATCCGGGGGAGGAACACTGAAGCTTTCTTT; CDR3: CATSIRGRNTEAFF
length: 14; V: TRBV7-9; J: TRBJ1-1; size: NA; D: NA; DNA: TGTGCCAGCAGCTTCGGGGGGTTGAACACTGAAGCTTTCTTT; CDR3: CASSFGGLNTEAFF
length: 13; V: TRBV7-3; J: TRBJ2-7; size: NA; D: NA; DNA: TGTGCCAGCAGCCTGACAGAAAAGGACGAGCAGTACTTC; CDR3: CASSLTEKDEQYF
length: 16; V: TRBV19; J: TRBJ2-3; size: NA; D: TRBD1; DNA: TGTGCCAGTAGTACCGGACAGGCGGGCCTAACAGATACGCAGTATTTT; CDR3: CASSTGQAGLTDTQYF
length: 15; V: TRBV9; J: TRBJ2-1; size: NA; D: TRBD1; DNA: TGTGCCAGCAGCGTAAGCGCGACAGGGGGTCATGAGCAGTTCTTC; CDR3: CASSVSATGGHEQFF
length: 14; V: TRBV28; J: TRBJ2-3; size: NA; D: NA; DNA: TGTGCCAGCAGTGTGACAGGACTCACAGATACGCAGTATTTT; CDR3: CASSVTGLTDTQYF
length: 15; V: TRBV6-5; J: TRBJ1-4; size: NA; D: TRBD1; DNA: TGTGCCAGCACCCGGACAGGCCGGGAGCGGGAAAAACTGTTTTTT; CDR3: CASTRTGREREKLFF
length: 14; V: TRBV5-6; J: TRBJ1-6; size: NA; D: TRBD1; DNA: TGTGCCAGCACCCAGGGACAGCTTCATTCACCCCTCCACTTT; CDR3: CASTQGQLHSPLHF
length: 16; V: TRBV2; J: TRBJ1-2; size: NA; D: TRBD1; DNA: TGTGCCAGCACAACCCCCCCGACAGGGACTAACTATGGCTACACCTTC; CDR3: CASTTPPTGTNYGYTF
length: 13; V: TRBV6-5; J: TRBJ1-2; size: NA; D: NA; DNA: TGTGCCAGCAGTTCCGGGGGAGTCTATGGCTACACCTTC; CDR3: CASSSGGVYGYTF
length: 15; V: TRBV7-9; J: TRBJ1-5; size: once; D: TRBD1; DNA: TGTGCCAGCAGCTCCAGTGACAGGGTAAATCAGCCCCAGCATTTT; CDR3: CASSSSDRVNQPQHF
length: 16; V: TRBV5-1; J: TRBJ2-3; size: NA; D: NA; DNA: TGCGCCAGCACCTTCTCCGCCGGGTTTAGCACAGATACGCAGTATTTT; CDR3: CASTFSAGFSTDTQYF
length: 15; V: TRBV25-1; J: TRBJ2-1; size: NA; D: TRBD1; DNA: TGTGCCAGCAGTGGGGGACAGGGGCTTGGCAATGAGCAGTTCTTC; CDR3: CASSGGQGLGNEQFF
length: 14; V: TRBV2; J: TRBJ1-5; size: NA; D: TRBD1; DNA: TGTGCCAGCAGTGAACAGGGGGTTCGTCAGCCCCAGCATTTT; CDR3: CASSEQGVRQPQHF
length: 15; V: TRBV5-5; J: TRBJ2-1; size: once; D: NA; DNA: TGTGCCAGCAGCTTTTGGCAGACTCCCTACAATGAGCAGTTCTTC; CDR3: CASSFWQTPYNEQFF
length: 15; V: TRBV6-5; J: TRBJ2-7; size: NA; D: NA; DNA: TGTGCCAGCAGTTACTCCAAGATACATGTCTACGAGCAGTACTTC; CDR3: CASSYSKIHVYEQYF
length: 15; V: TRBV10-3; J: TRBJ1-6; size: NA; D: NA; DNA: TGTGCCATCAGTCGCGACACCCAAAATAATTCACCCCTCCACTTT; CDR3: CAISRDTQNNSPLHF
length: 17; V: TRBV6-2/TRBV6-3; J: TRBJ2-3; size: NA; D: TRBD2; DNA: TGTGCCAGCAGTTACGATGAGGGACTAGGTGATGCAGATACGCAGTATTTT; CDR3: CASSYDEGLGDADTQYF
length: 16; V: TRBV24-1; J: TRBJ1-2; size: NA; D: TRBD1; DNA: TGTGCCACCAGTGGTGTGACCGGGACAGGCAACTATGGCTACACCTTC; CDR3: CATSGVTGTGNYGYTF
length: 17; V: TRBV4-3; J: TRBJ1-4; size: NA; D: NA; DNA: TGCGCCAGCAGCCAAGATGGGGCAGGGGCGGCTAATGAAAAACTGTTTTTT; CDR3: CASSQDGAGAANEKLFF
length: 15; V: TRBV5-1; J: TRBJ2-1; size: NA; D: TRBD1; DNA: TGCGCCAGCAGCCGACTGGGGACAGGTTACAATGAGCAGTTCTTC; CDR3: CASSRLGTGYNEQFF
length: 14; V: TRBV6-5; J: TRBJ2-1; size: NA; D: TRBD1; DNA: TGTGCCAGCAGTTATGGGGACAGGGCCCATGAGCAGTTCTTC; CDR3: CASSYGDRAHEQFF
length: 15; V: TRBV7-3; J: TRBJ1-1; size: NA; D: NA; DNA: TGTGCCAGCAGCTTAATCGGGGGGTCGGTCACTGAAGCTTTCTTT; CDR3: CASSLIGGSVTEAFF